The sample holds a few counts of the clone carrying this T cell receptor (beta chain). The data are from a study of blood T cell repertoires in COVID-19. On the study more broadly: Sites in the United States, Italy and Spain provided acute and convalescent COVID-19 samples. PBMCs, B-cell-depleted T cells, or T cells provided the cDNA or gDNA that made up the material.

Study processing details: Nucleated cell number was recorded as an estimate derived from reference gene primer amplification. The method was immunoSEQ multiplex PCR; TCRdb's version includes in-frame clones alone and lacks a portion of them. V and J calls and clone size are copied from that table; D and trimming were computed from the DNA. The sample holds about 240,000 clones, roughly 83% seen once. CDR3 length: 13 residues. V lost 2 bases and J lost 4, with 8 bases in between. Germline values: CDR1 LGHNA, CDR2 YSLEER. V is TRBV4-3 and J is TRBJ1-1; a possible D gene is TRBD1 (5 bases). Sequencing input: peripheral blood. The source is an elderly man with acute or convalescent COVID-19. The CDR3 loop reads CASSQLRGTEAFF. Here the CDR3 DNA reads TGCGCCAGCAGCCAACTTAGGGGCACTGAAGCTTTCTTT.